This TCR beta chain originates from a study of T cell clones after liver transplantation. Broader study findings: In most of the 8 subjects, circulating graft-donor-reactive CD4 TCRbeta sequences fell significantly after transplant. Low donor cell numbers restricted donor-reactive repertoire measurement in two subjects. Graft donor-reactive T cells possibly entered the graft instead of undergoing deletion.

Clones were sequenced by immunoSEQ multiplex PCR, and TCRdb holds only the in-frame ones, with some missing. Counted here are some 70,000 clones, 80% occurring once; the ten biggest clones make up about 0.63%. Note on this clone: Its antigen remains unidentified.

The CDR3 runs 14 residues. Trimming shortened V by 7 bases and J by 7 bases, and 17 bases separated the two germline ends. Germline lookup yields CDR1 MGHDK and CDR2 SYGVNS. The chain employs TRBV25-1 and TRBJ1-5; tentative D call: TRBD1 (6 bases). The receptor was isolated from a human donor who received a liver transplant. The input for sequencing was CD4+ T cells from blood, taken before liver transplant. This chain's CDR3 is CASTINQGNQPQHF. CDR3 coding DNA: TGTGCCAGCACTATTAATCAGGGGAACCAGCCCCAGCATTTT.